This section outlines one T cell receptor beta chain sequence together with its context. This sample was included in a study of blood T cell repertoires in COVID-19. Overall study context: The cDNA or gDNA used as material had been derived from T cells, B-cell-depleted T cells, or PBMCs.

V lost 1 base, J lost 4 bases, and 5 bases stayed unmatched. This CDR3 is 16 amino acids long. Germline assignment: CDR1 SGDLS and CDR2 YYNGEE. Data came from immunoSEQ multiplex PCR; TCRdb stores just in-frame clones and leaves some out. The sample records 350,000 or so clones, roughly 87% being singletons. Participants' reported clinical history set cohort assignment. Two negative PCRs, clearance, or symptom resolution characterized the recovered Cohort 3 donors. This clonotype was sampled from a woman in her 30s who had recovered from COVID-19. The chain recombines TRBV9 with TRBJ2-3, with 11 bases lining up with TRBD1. The sequenced sample consisted of PBMCs or T cells enriched from blood (not recorded which). The CDR3 DNA is TGTGCCAGCAGCGTAACCCCGGGACAGGGGGCAGATACGCAGTATTTT. Translated: CASSVTPGQGADTQYF.